These T cell receptor beta chains were read from a single sample in a study of blood T cell repertoires in COVID-19. Repertoires were generated with immunoSEQ multiplex PCR, while TCRdb's copy carries only in-frame clones and drops some. The sample yields roughly 300,000 clones, about 86% seen once. What was sequenced was peripheral blood. The receptors come from a woman in her sixties or seventies with active or convalescent COVID-19. Both conserved end residues are trimmed from each CDR3. The order of the fields is V gene, CDR3 protein.

v_gene: TRBV7-2
CDR3aa: ASSSSRSGGPYNEQF

v_gene: TRBV2
CDR3aa: ASRHRQGISYEQY

v_gene: TRBV5-4
CDR3aa: ASSLGTGTGASGELF

v_gene: TRBV10-3
CDR3aa: AISDAGYEQY

v_gene: TRBV5-1
CDR3aa: ASSRDRGEYNEQF

v_gene: TRBV10-3
CDR3aa: AISDGGLDDTQY

v_gene: TRBV6-5
CDR3aa: ASSPGDTEY

v_gene: TRBV5-1
CDR3aa: ASSLVAQGGGYGYT

v_gene: TRBV20-1
CDR3aa: SAQGAEQY

v_gene: TRBV6-5
CDR3aa: ASTGGYGYT

v_gene: TRBV12-5
CDR3aa: ASGPPGVGSPLH

v_gene: TRBV19
CDR3aa: ASTVRLGLTNEKLF

v_gene: TRBV7-9
CDR3aa: ASSSFVPGAYNEQF

v_gene: TRBV27
CDR3aa: ASRTGRWGTEAF

v_gene: TRBV14
CDR3aa: ASSQLKQGSRGTQY

v_gene: TRBV7-9
CDR3aa: ASRLSLLGRQETQY

v_gene: TRBV4-1
CDR3aa: ASSQRLAGAYNEQF

v_gene: TRBV28
CDR3aa: ASSLYTENTGELF

v_gene: TRBV9
CDR3aa: ASSPRTGENEKLF

v_gene: TRBV10-1
CDR3aa: ASSRRVRTRTYEQY

v_gene: TRBV5-6
CDR3aa: ASSLGTGPTDTQY

v_gene: TRBV29-1
CDR3aa: SAPPRSGGTEAF

v_gene: TRBV10-3
CDR3aa: AIRPRETDEKLF

v_gene: TRBV20-1
CDR3aa: SASKGTSGGNTDTQY

v_gene: TRBV7-2
CDR3aa: ASSFGQSEKLF

v_gene: TRBV6-1
CDR3aa: ASSAARDSFDYEQY

v_gene: TRBV14
CDR3aa: ASSLAGTYEQY

v_gene: TRBV15
CDR3aa: ATSRGGGVETQY

v_gene: TRBV6-6
CDR3aa: ASSQSPIPGTGWSSYNEQF

v_gene: TRBV7-9
CDR3aa: ASSLAREATNEKLF

v_gene: TRBV12-3/TRBV12-4
CDR3aa: ASSLGPNTEAF

v_gene: TRBV12-1
CDR3aa: ASSYTLPLSPSGNTIY

v_gene: TRBV7-8
CDR3aa: ASSLRGGTSYEQY